What follows is one T cell receptor beta chain and its context. The sample belongs to a study of T cell responses to AZD1222 COVID-19 vaccine. Sequenced by immunoSEQ multiplex PCR; TCRdb stores in-frame clones only, minus some. The sample has 80,000 to 100,000 clones; more than 70% are singletons. Per germline, CDR1 MNHEY and CDR2 SVGEGT. The CDR3 is 14 amino acids. Trimming cost V 4 bases and J 1 base, with 8 bases left between them. This specimen consisted of peripheral blood, obtained 28 days after the second AZD1222 dose. This clonotype was sampled from an adult who received the AZD1222 COVID-19 vaccine. This chain joins TRBV6-2 or TRBV6-3 and TRBJ2-1; D is perhaps TRBD1 (6 bases). The CDR3 coding sequence is TGTGCCAGCAGTTTAGGACAGTCCTACAATGAGCAGTTCTTC. Translated, it gives CASSLGQSYNEQFF.